This paragraph covers one T cell receptor (beta chain) sequence. Its antigen is as yet unknown. TCR beta cDNA was generated via 5'RACE template switching incorporating UMIs. TCRdb reworked the 5' RACE reads into one entry per CDR3 protein, no DNA. This sample's table reports 400,000 to 450,000 distinct CDR3 sequences. This CDR3 has 16 residues. Germline V gene lookup returns CDR1 SGHTA and CDR2 FQGNSA. These data belong to a study of T cells expressing NK-cell markers. Study-wide context: Source material for TCR beta repertoires consisted of sorted CD3+CD56+NKG2C+, CD3+CD56+NKG2C- and CD3+CD56-NKG2C+ T cells. Seven sequenced donors out of eight were HCMV-seropositive, one seronegative.

Study results and caveats: Of CD8+ T cells, roughly 1.0-7.0% belonged to dominant NKG2C+ clonotypes in roughly six donors.

The specimen sequenced was blood T cells: a sorted CD56 or NKG2C T cell subset, CD4+ or CD8+ T cells, or bulk PBMC T cells (not recorded which). The V gene is TRBV7-2, the J gene TRBJ2-1; the D call of TRBD2 rests on TCRdb alone, since no DNA is present to check it. The sequence derives from a woman between 18 and 70 years old in good health. The CDR3 loop is CASSLSATSGRPLQFF.